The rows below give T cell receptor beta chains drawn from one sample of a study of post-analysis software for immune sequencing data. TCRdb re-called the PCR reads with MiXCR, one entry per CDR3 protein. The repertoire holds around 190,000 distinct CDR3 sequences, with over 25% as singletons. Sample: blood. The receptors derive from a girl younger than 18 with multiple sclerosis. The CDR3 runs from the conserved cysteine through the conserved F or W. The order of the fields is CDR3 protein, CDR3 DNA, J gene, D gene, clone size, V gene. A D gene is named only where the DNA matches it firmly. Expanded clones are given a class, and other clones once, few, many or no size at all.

CDR3aa: CTSSPTESGYEQYF
CDR3nt: TGTACCAGCTCACCTACGGAATCAGGGTACGAGCAGTACTTC
j_gene: TRBJ2-7
d_gene: NA
abundance: NA
v_gene: TRBV18

CDR3aa: CASKRGQGAGEQFF
CDR3nt: TGTGCCAGCAAGCGAGGACAGGGGGCTGGTGAGCAGTTCTTC
j_gene: TRBJ2-1
d_gene: TRBD1
abundance: NA
v_gene: TRBV5-6

CDR3aa: CASGSGTPIYGYTF
CDR3nt: TGTGCTAGTGGATCCGGGACACCGATCTATGGCTACACCTTC
j_gene: TRBJ1-2
d_gene: NA
abundance: NA
v_gene: TRBV12-5

CDR3aa: CASSAGPPYEQYF
CDR3nt: TGCGCCAGCAGCGCCGGGCCCCCCTACGAGCAGTACTTC
j_gene: TRBJ2-7
d_gene: NA
abundance: NA
v_gene: TRBV5-1

CDR3aa: CASSDIWGYEQYF
CDR3nt: TGTGCCAGCAGTGATATATGGGGTTACGAGCAGTACTTC
j_gene: TRBJ2-7
d_gene: NA
abundance: many
v_gene: TRBV2

CDR3aa: CASSLAGRMTYEQYF
CDR3nt: TGTGCCAGCAGCTTAGCCGGGAGAATGACCTACGAGCAGTACTTC
j_gene: TRBJ2-7
d_gene: NA
abundance: many
v_gene: TRBV11-2

CDR3aa: CAWSVMPGPTNEKLFF
CDR3nt: TGTGCCTGGAGTGTCATGCCAGGACCAACTAATGAAAAACTGTTTTTT
j_gene: TRBJ1-4
d_gene: NA
abundance: NA
v_gene: TRBV30

CDR3aa: CASSLGRDTGELFF
CDR3nt: TGTGCCAGCAGCCTGGGGCGAGACACCGGGGAGCTGTTTTTT
j_gene: TRBJ2-2
d_gene: NA
abundance: NA
v_gene: TRBV11-3

CDR3aa: CASSLGLDEGRSGELFF
CDR3nt: TGTGCCAGCAGCTTAGGACTGGATGAGGGCCGGTCCGGGGAGCTGTTTTTT
j_gene: TRBJ2-2
d_gene: NA
abundance: NA
v_gene: TRBV13

CDR3aa: CSVRNRQGMKNTGELFF
CDR3nt: TGCAGCGTGAGAAATCGACAGGGAATGAAGAACACCGGGGAGCTGTTTTTT
j_gene: TRBJ2-2
d_gene: TRBD1
abundance: few
v_gene: TRBV29-1

CDR3aa: CATSRDSNTGELFF
CDR3nt: TGTGCCACCAGCAGAGACTCGAACACCGGGGAGCTGTTTTTT
j_gene: TRBJ2-2
d_gene: NA
abundance: NA
v_gene: TRBV15

CDR3aa: CASSIWDSNQPQHF
CDR3nt: TGTGCCAGTAGTATCTGGGACAGCAATCAGCCCCAGCATTTT
j_gene: TRBJ1-5
d_gene: NA
abundance: once
v_gene: TRBV19

CDR3aa: CASSFRPGTKGYTF
CDR3nt: TGCGCCAGCAGCTTCCGCCCGGGGACGAAGGGCTACACCTTC
j_gene: TRBJ1-2
d_gene: NA
abundance: few
v_gene: TRBV5-1

CDR3aa: CSVLGTPEETDTQYF
CDR3nt: TGCAGCGTTCTCGGGACACCGGAGGAAACAGATACGCAGTATTTT
j_gene: TRBJ2-3
d_gene: NA
abundance: many
v_gene: TRBV29-1

CDR3aa: CASSVERGTGELFF
CDR3nt: TGTGCCAGCAGTGTGGAAAGGGGCACCGGGGAGCTGTTTTTT
j_gene: TRBJ2-2
d_gene: NA
abundance: NA
v_gene: TRBV6-1

CDR3aa: CSARDRRTGGIGSYEQYF
CDR3nt: TGCAGTGCTAGAGATAGACGAACCGGCGGGATAGGCTCCTACGAGCAGTACTTC
j_gene: TRBJ2-7
d_gene: NA
abundance: NA
v_gene: TRBV20-1

CDR3aa: CASRIGSYNSPLHF
CDR3nt: TGTGCCAGTCGTATTGGCTCCTATAATTCACCCCTCCACTTT
j_gene: TRBJ1-6
d_gene: NA
abundance: NA
v_gene: TRBV28

CDR3aa: CSASQARTNEKLFF
CDR3nt: TGCAGTGCTAGTCAGGCACGGACTAATGAAAAACTGTTTTTT
j_gene: TRBJ1-4
d_gene: NA
abundance: few
v_gene: TRBV20-1

CDR3aa: CASRPNQQVHGYTF
CDR3nt: TGTGCCAGCAGACCGAATCAACAGGTCCACGGCTACACCTTC
j_gene: TRBJ1-2
d_gene: NA
abundance: few
v_gene: TRBV3-1

CDR3aa: CATSRLRQIQETQYF
CDR3nt: TGTGCCACCAGCAGGCTCAGACAGATCCAAGAGACCCAGTACTTC
j_gene: TRBJ2-5
d_gene: NA
abundance: many
v_gene: TRBV15

CDR3aa: CASSLGSSGRTDTQYF
CDR3nt: TGTGCCAGCAGTTTAGGGTCTAGCGGGAGAACAGATACGCAGTATTTT
j_gene: TRBJ2-3
d_gene: TRBD2
abundance: NA
v_gene: TRBV27

CDR3aa: CSAPIGGEQYF
CDR3nt: TGCAGTGCTCCGATCGGAGGGGAGCAGTACTTC
j_gene: TRBJ2-7
d_gene: NA
abundance: many
v_gene: TRBV20-1

CDR3aa: CASSQVQGRGRYTEQFF
CDR3nt: TGCGCCAGCAGCCAAGTACAGGGTAGAGGGAGATACACTGAGCAGTTCTTC
j_gene: TRBJ2-1
d_gene: NA
abundance: NA
v_gene: TRBV4-1

CDR3aa: CSAGTSGQGPYEQYF
CDR3nt: TGCAGCGCCGGTACTTCGGGACAGGGCCCCTACGAGCAGTACTTC
j_gene: TRBJ2-7
d_gene: TRBD1
abundance: NA
v_gene: TRBV29-1

CDR3aa: CASSYEGPGEQFF
CDR3nt: TGTGCCAGCAGTTACGAGGGCCCTGGTGAGCAGTTCTTC
j_gene: TRBJ2-1
d_gene: NA
abundance: many
v_gene: TRBV6-6

CDR3aa: CASSQPRDRGLAGDYEQYF
CDR3nt: TGTGCCAGCAGTCAGCCAAGGGACAGGGGGCTGGCGGGGGACTACGAGCAGTACTTC
j_gene: TRBJ2-7
d_gene: TRBD1
abundance: NA
v_gene: TRBV12-3/TRBV12-4

CDR3aa: CAISVEGGDTEAFF
CDR3nt: TGTGCCATCAGTGTTGAGGGCGGGGACACTGAAGCTTTCTTT
j_gene: TRBJ1-1
d_gene: NA
abundance: NA
v_gene: TRBV10-3

CDR3aa: CASSPKLAGLTDTQYF
CDR3nt: TGTGCCAGCAGCCCTAAATTAGCGGGGCTAACAGATACGCAGTATTTT
j_gene: TRBJ2-3
d_gene: TRBD2
abundance: NA
v_gene: TRBV7-9

CDR3aa: CSARVDENSPLHF
CDR3nt: TGCAGTGCTAGAGTGGATGAGAATTCACCCCTCCACTTT
j_gene: TRBJ1-6
d_gene: NA
abundance: few
v_gene: TRBV20-1

CDR3aa: CASTVWRQLGPEAFF
CDR3nt: TGTGCCAGCACCGTATGGAGACAGCTCGGCCCTGAAGCTTTCTTT
j_gene: TRBJ1-1
d_gene: NA
abundance: few
v_gene: TRBV6-1

CDR3aa: CASSPGTTGAEAFF
CDR3nt: TGTGCCAGCAGTCCGGGGACAACGGGCGCTGAAGCTTTCTTT
j_gene: TRBJ1-1
d_gene: NA
abundance: few
v_gene: TRBV12-3/TRBV12-4

CDR3aa: CASSKLAGGRGNEQFF
CDR3nt: TGTGCCAGCAGCAAACTAGCGGGAGGCCGGGGGAATGAGCAGTTCTTC
j_gene: TRBJ2-1
d_gene: TRBD2
abundance: NA
v_gene: TRBV7-9

CDR3aa: CASMDKGETQYF
CDR3nt: TGTGCCAGCATGGACAAGGGGGAGACCCAGTACTTC
j_gene: TRBJ2-5
d_gene: NA
abundance: many
v_gene: TRBV13

CDR3aa: CASSLEADQPQHF
CDR3nt: TGCGCCAGCAGCTTGGAGGCGGACCAGCCCCAGCATTTT
j_gene: TRBJ1-5
d_gene: NA
abundance: NA
v_gene: TRBV5-1

CDR3aa: CASSTRPRTLTDTQYF
CDR3nt: TGTGCCAGCAGCACACGCCCTCGGACCCTCACAGATACGCAGTATTTT
j_gene: TRBJ2-3
d_gene: NA
abundance: NA
v_gene: TRBV11-2

CDR3aa: CAWSASGTTGWAQYF
CDR3nt: TGTGCCTGGAGCGCTTCCGGGACTACGGGGTGGGCGCAGTATTTT
j_gene: TRBJ2-3
d_gene: TRBD2
abundance: NA
v_gene: TRBV30

CDR3aa: CASSAGTGSVNEKLFF
CDR3nt: TGTGCCAGCAGTGCGGGGACAGGGAGTGTTAATGAAAAACTGTTTTTT
j_gene: TRBJ1-4
d_gene: TRBD1
abundance: NA
v_gene: TRBV2